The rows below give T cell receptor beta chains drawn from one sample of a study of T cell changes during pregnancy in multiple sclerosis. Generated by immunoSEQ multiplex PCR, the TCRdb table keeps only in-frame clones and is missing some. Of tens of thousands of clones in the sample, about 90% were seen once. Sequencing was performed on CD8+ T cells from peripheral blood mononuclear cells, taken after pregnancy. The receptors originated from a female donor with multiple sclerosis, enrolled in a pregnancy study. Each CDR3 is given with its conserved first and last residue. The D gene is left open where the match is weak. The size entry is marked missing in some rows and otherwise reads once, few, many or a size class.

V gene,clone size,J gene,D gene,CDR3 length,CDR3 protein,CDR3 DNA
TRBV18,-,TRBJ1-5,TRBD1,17,CASSPLGQGKDNQPQHF,TGTGCCAGCTCACCACTGGGACAGGGAAAGGACAATCAGCCCCAGCATTTT
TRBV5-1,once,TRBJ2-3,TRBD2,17,CASSLEGTSAGTDTQYF,TGCGCCAGCAGCTTGGAAGGGACTAGCGCTGGCACAGATACGCAGTATTTT
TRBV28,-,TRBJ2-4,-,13,CASSFRLENIQYF,TGTGCCAGCAGTTTTCGACTAGAAAACATTCAGTACTTC
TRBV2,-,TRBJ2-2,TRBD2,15,CASSEAGGRPGELFF,TGTGCCAGCAGTGAAGCGGGAGGGCGTCCCGGGGAGCTGTTTTTT
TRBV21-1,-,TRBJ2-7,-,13,CASSKGQGTEQYF,TGTGCCAGCAGCAAGGGGCAGGGGACCGAGCAGTACTTC
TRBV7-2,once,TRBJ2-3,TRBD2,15,CASSPRSGRVHTQYF,TGTGCCAGCAGCCCCCGAAGCGGGAGAGTTCATACGCAGTATTTT
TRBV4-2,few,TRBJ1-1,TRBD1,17,CASSQVGEGQENTEAFF,TGTGCCAGCAGCCAAGTAGGTGAAGGACAGGAGAACACTGAAGCTTTCTTT
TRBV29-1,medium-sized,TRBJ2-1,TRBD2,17,CSVLGLAGVRRSNEQFF,TGCAGCGTGCTGGGACTAGCGGGAGTTCGGCGGAGCAATGAGCAGTTCTTC
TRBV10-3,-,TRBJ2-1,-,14,CATRPDSYYNEQFF,TGTGCCACTCGCCCGGACAGCTACTACAATGAGCAGTTCTTC
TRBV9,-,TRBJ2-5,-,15,CASSTRQVPEETQYF,TGTGCCAGCAGCACACGACAGGTCCCAGAGGAGACCCAGTACTTC
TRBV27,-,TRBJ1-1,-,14,CASSRMTANTEAFF,TGTGCCAGCAGTCGAATGACAGCAAACACTGAAGCTTTCTTT
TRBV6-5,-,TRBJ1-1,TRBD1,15,CASSYGDRVWTEAFF,TGTGCCAGCAGTTACGGAGACAGGGTGTGGACTGAAGCTTTCTTT
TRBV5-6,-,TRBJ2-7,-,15,CASSLALRGLYEQYF,TGTGCCAGCAGCTTGGCTCTGCGCGGGCTCTACGAGCAGTACTTC
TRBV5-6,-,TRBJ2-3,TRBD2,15,CASSSLAEATDTQYF,TGTGCCAGCAGCTCCCTAGCGGAAGCCACAGATACGCAGTATTTT
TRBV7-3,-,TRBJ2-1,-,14,CASSPTVYNNEQFF,TGTGCCAGCAGCCCGACTGTCTACAACAATGAGCAGTTCTTC
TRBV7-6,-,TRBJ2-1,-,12,CASSLVPEGQFF,TGTGCCAGCAGCTTAGTCCCTGAGGGGCAGTTCTTC
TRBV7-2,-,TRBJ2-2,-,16,CASSLSQGPNTGELFF,TGTGCCAGCAGCTTATCCCAGGGGCCAAACACCGGGGAGCTGTTTTTT
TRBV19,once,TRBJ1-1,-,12,CASLDRNTEAFF,TGTGCCAGCCTCGACAGGAACACTGAAGCTTTCTTT
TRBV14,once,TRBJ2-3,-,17,CASSPPKALTSTDTQYF,TGTGCCAGCAGCCCCCCGAAGGCTTTGACTAGCACAGATACGCAGTATTTT
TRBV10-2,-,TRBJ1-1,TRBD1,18,CASTPIGTGGVLNTEAFF,TGCGCCAGCACTCCCATTGGGACAGGGGGCGTCCTGAACACTGAAGCTTTCTTT
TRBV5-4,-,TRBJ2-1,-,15,CASSARELRNNEQFF,TGTGCCAGCAGCGCCAGGGAATTACGAAACAATGAGCAGTTCTTC
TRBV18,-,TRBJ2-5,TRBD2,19,CASSPRRTSGSLTQETQYF,TGTGCCAGCTCACCTCGCCGGACTAGCGGGAGTTTGACCCAAGAGACCCAGTACTTC
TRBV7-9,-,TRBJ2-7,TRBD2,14,CASSSGTSPHEQYF,TGTGCCAGCAGCTCCGGGACTAGCCCTCACGAGCAGTACTTC
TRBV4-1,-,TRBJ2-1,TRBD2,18,CASSQGHTTSGKRNEQFF,TGCGCCAGCAGCCAGGGGCATACGACTAGCGGGAAGAGAAATGAGCAGTTCTTC
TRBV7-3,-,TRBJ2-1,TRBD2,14,CASSLAGGGNEQFF,TGTGCCAGCAGCCTAGCGGGTGGGGGAAATGAGCAGTTCTTC
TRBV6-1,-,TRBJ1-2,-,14,CATEGGNFNYGYTF,TGTGCCACCGAGGGGGGGAACTTTAACTATGGCTACACCTTC
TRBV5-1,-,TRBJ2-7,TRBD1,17,CASSLWTTGGLPYEQYF,TGCGCCAGCAGCTTGTGGACGACAGGGGGGCTTCCCTACGAGCAGTACTTC
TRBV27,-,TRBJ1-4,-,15,CASSPQEAANEKLFF,TGTGCCAGCAGTCCACAAGAGGCGGCTAATGAAAAACTGTTTTTT
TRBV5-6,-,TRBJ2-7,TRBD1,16,CASSRRMGQRFYEQYF,TGTGCCAGCAGCCGGAGGATGGGACAGAGGTTCTACGAGCAGTACTTC
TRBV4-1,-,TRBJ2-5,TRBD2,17,CASSQGLAGGPQETQYF,TGCGCCAGCAGCCAAGGCCTAGCGGGAGGGCCTCAAGAGACCCAGTACTTC